A single T cell receptor beta chain is shown here with its context. Its antigen is still unknown. No much larger clone is present one base from it, and per-base qualities are unavailable. This entry is derived from a study of control samples from healthy donors and cancer patients (TCRdb year 2020). Receptor libraries were prepared by the immunoSEQ multiplex PCR assay. In its TCRdb copy, this immuneACCESS table keeps in-frame sequences only and misses some clones. Where compared with another copy, unresolved V genes explain less than half of these, and the others have no known cause. The sample table contains around 250,000 clones; only one count was recorded for over 75% of them. The top ten clonotypes cover roughly 14% of the sample. Taken from the germline V gene, the CDR1 and CDR2 loops are SGHTA and FQGNSA. From cysteine to phenylalanine, the CDR3 is 16 amino acids long. The DNA shown is the 48-base CDR3, in frame from base 1. Germline trimming amounts to 1 base on V and 0 bases on J, with 6 as the count of junction bases outside the gene matches.

The receptor was derived from a woman aged 60 to 75 with lung cancer. Input material: PBMCs. The V gene is TRBV7-2 and the J gene is TRBJ2-7; TRBD1 lines up with 7 middle nucleotides. CDR3 sequence: CASSLGGRGSSYEQYF. The nucleotides read TGTGCCAGCAGCTTAGGTGGCAGGGGGAGCTCCTACGAGCAGTACTTC.